Each of the 5 T cell receptor beta chains below was sequenced from the same sample in a study of shared clonotypes between healthy human individuals. The data were produced by immunoSEQ multiplex PCR, yet TCRdb's version contains in-frame clones alone and is incomplete. The table shows about 560,000 clones, with around 78% occurring only once. Specimen: PBMCs. The origin of the receptors is a woman in her 40s in good health. Some clones in this sample may be carry-over from other donors' samples.

This clone was seen at least ten times. The chain has TRBV28 and TRBJ1-3; D is uncertain. This CDR3 spans 14 amino acids. V was cut by 7 bases and J by 4 bases, with 14 bases left in between. Germline CDR1 reads MDHEN; CDR2 reads SYDVKM. CDR3 bases: TGTGCCAGCAAGCCCGCCACAACAGGAAACACCATATATTTT. It specifies CASKPATTGNTIYF.

The V call is TRBV28, the J call TRBJ2-7; 9 bases are a match to TRBD1. Germline V gene lookup returns CDR1 MDHEN and CDR2 SYDVKM. Losses at the gene ends were 5 bases for V and 1 base for J; bases not matched to a gene: 3. The CDR3 consists of 14 residues. As DNA, the CDR3 is TGTGCCAGCAGTCCGGACAGGGGTTCCTACGAGCAGTACTTC. Protein: CASSPDRGSYEQYF.

This clone came up once. J is TRBJ2-1 and V is TRBV4-2, with a weak D call TRBD2 (7 bases). CDR1 LGHNA and CDR2 YNFKEQ come from the germline V gene. V shed 10 bases and J shed 8 bases, with 21 bases lying between them. The CDR3 has 14 residues. In nucleotides, the CDR3 is TGTGCCACCCAGCTGGGGGCGGGAGCTTATGAGCAGTTCTTC. This sequence encodes CATQLGAGAYEQFF.

The CDR3 spells CAISEDGGGTQYF. The CDR3 nucleotides read TGTGCCATCAGTGAGGACGGTGGAGGTACGCAGTATTTT. The V gene is TRBV10-3, the J gene TRBJ2-3, with a tentative D call TRBD2 (5 bases). V was cut by 2 bases and J by 8 bases, with 11 bases left in between. Germline-derived CDR1 and CDR2 are ENHRY and SYGVKD. This CDR3 spans 13 amino acids.

Turning to this clone: This likely came from a read error, as a far larger clone is one base away. The chain couples TRBV29-1 to TRBJ1-2; possibly TRBD1 for D (5 bases). Germline V CDR1 and CDR2: SQVTM, ANQGSEA. This CDR3 comprises 14 residues. In DNA form, the CDR3 reads TGCAGCGTTGAAGGCGTAGGGACGAACTATTGCTACACCTTC. Protein product: CSVEGVGTNYCYTF.